The 14 T cell receptor beta chains reported below all come from one sample, sequenced in a study of T cell responses to AZD1222 COVID-19 vaccine. Clones were sequenced by immunoSEQ multiplex PCR, and TCRdb holds only the in-frame ones, with some missing. The sample consists of more than 100,000 clones, about nine tenths of them appearing once. The sequencing used peripheral blood, collected on day 0 of AZD1222 vaccination. The receptor source for this set is an adult in good health.

The chain employs TRBV9 and TRBJ1-3; 9 positions match TRBD1. Germline V gene lookup returns CDR1 SGDLS and CDR2 YYNGEE. This CDR3 spans 16 amino acids. V lost 4 bases and J lost 5; bases outside the gene matches: 10. The CDR3 here is CASSFAQGAGRNTIYF. The CDR3, as DNA: TGTGCCAGCAGCTTTGCACAGGGGGCGGGAAGAAACACCATATATTTT.

As regards this clone: Other DNA variants within this sample encode the same CDR3. This chain links TRBV30 with TRBJ1-2, with 9 bases aligning to TRBD1. The CDR3 spans 13 residues. V lost 0 bases and J lost 4; bases outside the gene matches: 0. Per the germline V gene, CDR1 is GTSNPN and CDR2 is SVGIG (reference sequence). CDR3 sequence (DNA): TGTGCCTGGAGTGTACAGGGGGCCTATGGCTACACCTTC. As protein: CAWSVQGAYGYTF. The whole variable domain, remainder taken from reference TRBV30 and TRBJ1-2, is SQTIHQWPATLVQPVGSPLSLECTVEGTSNPNLYWYRQAAGRGLQLLFYSVGIGQISSEVPQNLSASRPQDRQFILSSKKLLLSDSGFYLCAWSVQGAYGYTFGSGTRLTVV.

This chain uses TRBV5-5 with TRBJ1-1; no clear D gene. Germline lookup yields CDR1 SGHKS and CDR2 YYEKEE (reference sequence). This CDR3 has 14 amino acids. Between the trimmed V and J ends, which lost 2 bases and 1 base, there was a span of 9 bases. Here the CDR3 reads CASSFRGGNTEAFF. For the CDR3, the DNA is TGTGCCAGCAGCTTCCGGGGTGGGAACACTGAAGCTTTCTTT.

The gene calls are TRBV2 and TRBJ1-2; D possibly corresponds to TRBD1 (5 bases). Between the trimmed V and J ends, which lost 7 bases and 4 bases, there was a span of 10 bases. The CDR3 runs 12 residues. Germline-derived CDR1 and CDR2 are SNHLY and FYNNEI. CDR3: CASKQGLYGYTF. CDR3 nucleotide sequence: TGTGCCAGCAAGCAGGGTCTCTATGGCTACACCTTC.

The gene calls are TRBV7-6 and TRBJ1-1; 7 nucleotides agree with TRBD1. CDR1 is SGHVS, CDR2 FNYEAQ, per germline. The length of the CDR3 is 14 residues. V was pared by 5 bases and J by 3 bases, with 6 bases of the junction left unmatched. The CDR3 DNA follows: TGTGCCAGCAGCGCCCAGGGGGTCGACACTGAAGCTTTCTTT. It yields the protein CASSAQGVDTEAFF.

The chain's CDR3 is CASSLAGQGSYEQYF. The CDR3 coding sequence is TGTGCCAGCAGCTTAGCTGGACAGGGATCCTACGAGCAGTACTTC. The rearrangement uses TRBV7-8 and TRBJ2-7; 8 nucleotides line up with TRBD1. The germline gives CDR1 SGHVS, CDR2 FQNEAQ. The J segment lost 1 base and the V segment lost 0 bases, leaving 2 bases of the junction unmatched. The length of the CDR3 is 15 residues.

V gene TRBV27 combines with J gene TRBJ2-5, with 10 nucleotides matching TRBD2. With V trimmed by 3 bases and J by 5 bases, 9 bases remained unmatched. There are 16 residues in the CDR3. CDR1 and CDR2 (germline): MNHEY, SMNVEV (reference sequence). CDR3 DNA sequence: TGTGCCAGCAGTTTTACCTTTAGCGGGGGGTGGGAGACCCAGTACTTC. Translated, it gives CASSFTFSGGWETQYF.

The rearrangement joins TRBV7-2 to TRBJ2-7; D unclear. Germline assignment: CDR1 SGHTA and CDR2 FQGNSA. The CDR3 totals 15 residues. Trimming removed 1 base at V and 0 bases at J, with 10 bases between. This chain's CDR3 is CASSLVGSSSYEQYF. CDR3 bases: TGTGCCAGCAGCTTAGTGGGTTCATCCTCCTACGAGCAGTACTTC.

The chain is built from TRBV11-2 and TRBJ1-6; a weak D match, TRBD1 (5 bases). V was cut by 5 bases and J by 2 bases, with 22 bases left in between. This CDR3 has 19 amino acids. The V gene's germline CDR1 is SGHAT and CDR2 FQNNGV. The CDR3 loop reads CASSNPERPGRTYNSPLHF. The CDR3 DNA reads as TGTGCCAGCAGCAACCCCGAGAGGCCGGGGCGCACCTATAATTCACCCCTCCACTTT.

This chain uses TRBV24-1 with TRBJ2-7; D tentatively fits TRBD1 or TRBD2 (6 bases each). The V and J ends lost 5 bases and 2 bases respectively, with 21 bases between them. The CDR3 extends over 17 amino acids. In germline, CDR1 is KGHDR, CDR2 SFDVKD. The CDR3 protein is CATSGNRGNREPYEQYF. Written as DNA, the CDR3 is TGTGCCACCAGTGGCAATCGGGGGAACAGGGAACCCTACGAGCAGTACTTC.

V and J are TRBV27 and TRBJ1-5; D remains unclear. V lost 11 bases and J 9 bases, leaving 23 bases between the germline ends. The CDR3 has 14 residues. CDR1 and CDR2 from the germline V gene are MNHEY and SMNVEV (reference sequence). CDR3 coding DNA: TGTGCCTGCCGCCGTGGAGATCGAATGGGGCCCCAGCATTTT. Translation gives CACRRGDRMGPQHF.

V gene TRBV3-1 (or the pseudogene TRBV3-2) combines with J gene TRBJ1-1; D is uncertain. Germline V gives CDR1 LGHDT, CDR2 YNNKEL (reference sequence). This CDR3 has 14 amino acids. Trimming stripped 0 bases from V and 3 bases from J, with 8 bases between. CDR3 in DNA: TGTGCCAGCAGCCAAGATCTGGGGTACACTGAAGCTTTCTTT. Its translation is CASSQDLGYTEAFF.

The V gene is TRBV7-8, the J gene TRBJ1-5; tentative D call: TRBD1 (5 bases). Deletions cut 4 bases from V and 4 bases from J, with 11 bases between. Looked up from germline, CDR1 is SGHVS and CDR2 is FQNEAQ. CDR3 length: 14 amino acids. CDR3 in amino acids: CASSSSRGNQPQHF. CDR3 coding DNA: TGTGCCAGCAGCTCTTCGCGGGGGAATCAGCCCCAGCATTTT.

This clone was picked up a small number of times. The V gene is TRBV5-5, the J gene TRBJ1-2; D may be TRBD1 (5 bases). From germline, CDR1 is SGHKS and CDR2 YYEKEE (reference sequence). The V end was cut by 4 bases, the J end by 1 base, with 17 bases between. There are 16 residues in the CDR3. In nucleotides, the CDR3 is TGTGCCAGCAGCGCTAAAGGAGGGGTAGATAACTATGGCTACACCTTC. Protein product: CASSAKGGVDNYGYTF.